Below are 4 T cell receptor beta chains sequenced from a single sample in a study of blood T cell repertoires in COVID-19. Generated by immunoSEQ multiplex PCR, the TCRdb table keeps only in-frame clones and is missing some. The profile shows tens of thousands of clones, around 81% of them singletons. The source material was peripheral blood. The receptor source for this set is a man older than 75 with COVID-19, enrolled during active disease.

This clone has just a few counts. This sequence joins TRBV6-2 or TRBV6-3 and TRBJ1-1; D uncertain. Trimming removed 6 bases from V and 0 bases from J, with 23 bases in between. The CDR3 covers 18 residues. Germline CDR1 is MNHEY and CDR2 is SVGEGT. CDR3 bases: TGTGCCAGCAGCGCAGTCTGGACCTTAGGGAGTCTGAACACTGAAGCTTTCTTT. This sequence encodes CASSAVWTLGSLNTEAFF.

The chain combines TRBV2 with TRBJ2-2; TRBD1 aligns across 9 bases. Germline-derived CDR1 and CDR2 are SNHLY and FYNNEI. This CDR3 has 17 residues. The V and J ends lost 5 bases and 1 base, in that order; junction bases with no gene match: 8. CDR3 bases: TGTGCCAGCAGTAAACAGGGGGCTATACGGAACACCGGGGAGCTGTTTTTT. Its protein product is CASSKQGAIRNTGELFF.

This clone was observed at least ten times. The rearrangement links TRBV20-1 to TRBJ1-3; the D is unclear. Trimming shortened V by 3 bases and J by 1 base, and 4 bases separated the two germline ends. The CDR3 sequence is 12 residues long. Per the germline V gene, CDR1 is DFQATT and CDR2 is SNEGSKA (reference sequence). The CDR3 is CSASRSGNTIYF. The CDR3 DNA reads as TGCAGTGCTAGTCGGTCTGGAAACACCATATATTTT.

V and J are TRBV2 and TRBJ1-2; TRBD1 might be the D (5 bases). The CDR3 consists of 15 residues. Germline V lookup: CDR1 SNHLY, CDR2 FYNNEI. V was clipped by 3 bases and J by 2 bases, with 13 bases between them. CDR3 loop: CASSDRSGSNYGYTF. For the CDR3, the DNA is TGTGCCAGCAGTGATAGATCAGGGTCGAACTATGGCTACACCTTC.